Listed here are 24 T cell receptor beta chains from one sample, sequenced in a study of spatial heterogeneity in lung cancer. The time point here: sample taken at primary tumor resection. Unsorted whole RNA samples from tumor, nontumor lung or frozen PBMC were sequenced. A single record per CDR3 protein comes from TCRdb applying MiXCR to the 5' RACE reads. The sample includes 40,000 to 50,000 distinct CDR3 sequences, about 7.4% seen only once; the top ten take approximately 13%. Sequenced material: PBMCs, taken at surgery. The receptors originated from a female donor with early-stage non-small cell lung cancer.

This clonotype appeared a few times. The rearrangement links TRBV11-2 to TRBJ2-5; 8 bases agree with TRBD1. The ends lost 5 bases at V and 5 bases at J; junction bases unmatched: 7. The CDR3 contains 14 residues. Germline assignment: CDR1 SGHAT and CDR2 FQNNGV. CDR3 nucleotide sequence: TGTGCCAGCAGCCTTCGGACAGGGAGGGAGACCCAGTACTTC. This sequence encodes CASSLRTGRETQYF.

This clonotype occurred many times. The V call is TRBV25-1, the J call TRBJ1-1, with 11 positions matching TRBD1. The junction had 7 bases not matched to a gene; V was cut back by 6 bases and J by 7 bases. The CDR3 is 14 residues long. The germline V gene encodes CDR1 MGHDK and CDR2 SYGVNS. In nucleotides, the CDR3 is TGTGCCAGCAGGGACAGGGGGCACATGGGTGAAGCTTTCTTT. Protein product: CASRDRGHMGEAFF.

This clonotype was detected ten times or more. The chain combines TRBV10-2 with TRBJ2-2; 11 bases agree with TRBD2. The CDR3 length is 15 residues. CDR1 WSHSY and CDR2 SAAADI come from the germline V gene. J was trimmed by 5 bases and V by 6 bases; bases with no gene match: 5. CDR3 in DNA: TGCGCCAGCAGCGTCACTAGCGGGGGAACCGGGGAGCTGTTTTTT. Translation gives CASSVTSGGTGELFF.

This clonotype was picked up many times. In DNA, the CDR3 is TGTGCCAGCTCACCACCAAGGGCCAATAATGAAAAACTGTTTTTT. Translated, it gives CASSPPRANNEKLFF. V and J are TRBV18 and TRBJ1-4, with D unresolved. The V end was cut by 0 bases, the J end by 4 bases, with 9 bases between. The CDR3 consists of 15 residues. Germline lookup yields CDR1 KGHSH and CDR2 LQKENI.

The V call is TRBV6-5, the J call TRBJ1-1, with D maybe TRBD1 (5 bases). The CDR3 length is 17 residues. Trimming shortened V by 2 bases and J by 0 bases, and 16 bases separated the two germline ends. Germline V lookup: CDR1 MNHEY, CDR2 SVGAGI. DNA for the CDR3: TGTGCCAGCAGTTACCTTACAGGTGGTTTGGTGAACACTGAAGCTTTCTTT. Encoded protein: CASSYLTGGLVNTEAFF.

In DNA, the CDR3 is TGTGCCAGCAGCTTCAGAGGGGGGGGTAGGGAGACCCAGTACTTC. Translated: CASSFRGGGRETQYF. J is TRBJ2-5 and V is TRBV7-2, with D possibly being TRBD2 (7 bases). The V gene's germline CDR1 is SGHTA and CDR2 FQGNSA. The CDR3 consists of 15 residues. Trimming stripped 3 bases from V and 5 bases from J, with 16 bases between.

Many counts were recorded for this clonotype. The chain has TRBV20-1 and TRBJ2-7; 11 nucleotides agree with TRBD2. With 1 base clipped from V and 4 bases from J, the junction kept 3 bases outside the gene matches. From germline, CDR1 is DFQATT and CDR2 SNEGSKA (reference sequence). The CDR3 contains 14 residues. CDR3 nucleotides: TGCAGTGCTAGAGCGACTAGCGGGGTTTACGAGCAGTACTTC. It codes for CSARATSGVYEQYF.

This clonotype was observed many times. The chain combines TRBV20-1 with TRBJ2-3; TRBD1 or TRBD2 may be the D gene (6 bases each). The germline V gene has CDR1 DFQATT and CDR2 SNEGSKA (reference sequence). The length of the CDR3 is 15 residues. The V gene lost 4 bases and the J gene lost 2 bases, with 16 bases spanning the gap. As DNA, the CDR3 is TGCAGTGCTACAACATACAGGGACTTCACAGATACGCAGTATTTT. Residues: CSATTYRDFTDTQYF.

This chain uses TRBV24-1 with TRBJ2-5; maybe TRBD2 (6 bases). The CDR3 totals 14 residues. Germline CDR1 and CDR2: KGHDR and SFDVKD. V was shortened by 0 bases and J by 5 bases, with 9 bases between the two germline ends. The CDR3 spells CATSDLSAGETQYF. The CDR3 DNA sequence: TGTGCCACCAGTGATTTGTCGGCGGGGGAGACCCAGTACTTC.

This clonotype was seen only a few times. The gene calls are TRBV12-3 or TRBV12-4 and TRBJ2-1; 12 nucleotides align to TRBD2. The CDR3 covers 15 residues. V was clipped by 5 bases and J by 8 bases; unmatched bases: 7. The CDR3 protein is CASSPSGGAEYEQFF. In DNA, the CDR3 is TGTGCCAGCAGTCCTAGCGGGGGGGCCGAATATGAGCAGTTCTTC.

This clonotype was picked up a small number of times. The CDR3 loop is CASSSGLPTYEQYF. DNA of the CDR3: TGCGCCAGCAGCTCGGGACTCCCCACCTACGAGCAGTACTTC. The V call is TRBV5-1, the J call TRBJ2-7; perhaps TRBD2 as D (6 bases). Germline loops: CDR1 SGHRS, CDR2 YFSETQ. There are 14 residues in the CDR3. With 3 bases removed from V and 2 bases from J, the gap between germline ends came to 12 bases.

This clonotype was counted only a few times. The genes are TRBV7-8 and TRBJ1-2; the D is unclear. The V and J ends lost 3 bases and 5 bases respectively, with 13 bases between them. The CDR3 runs 14 residues. The germline gives CDR1 SGHVS, CDR2 FQNEAQ. The chain's CDR3 is CASSLGDRLYGYTF. The CDR3, as DNA: TGTGCCAGCAGCTTGGGAGACCGCCTGTATGGCTACACCTTC. The whole variable domain, filled in from reference TRBV7-8 and TRBJ1-2, reads GAGVSQSPRYKVAKRGQDVALRCDPISGHVSLFWYQQALGQGPEFLTYFQNEAQLDKSGLPSDRFFAERPEGSVSTLKIQRTQQEDSAVYLCASSLGDRLYGYTFGSGTRLTVV.

This clonotype came up many times. The chain has TRBV15 and TRBJ2-5; D is uncertain. The CDR3 length is 13 residues. Trimming took 6 bases from V and 5 from J, leaving 13 bases between them. In germline, CDR1 is LNHNV, CDR2 YYDKDF (reference sequence). CDR3 protein: CATSLSDRETQYF. The CDR3 region has the DNA TGTGCCACCAGTCTGAGCGACCGGGAGACCCAGTACTTC.

The rearrangement links TRBV7-2 to TRBJ1-3; D is unresolved. The length of the CDR3 is 21 residues. The germline V and J ends were trimmed by 3 bases and 0 bases, with 27 bases remaining between them. Germline-derived CDR1 and CDR2 are SGHTA and FQGNSA. CDR3 bases: TGTGCCAGCAGCTTGGACCGGCCCCTGGTTTTTTCCCGAGACTCTGGAAACACCATATATTTT. Protein: CASSLDRPLVFSRDSGNTIYF.

This clonotype was picked up a small number of times. The chain combines TRBV20-1 with TRBJ1-5; 9 nucleotides agree with TRBD1. Germline V gives CDR1 DFQATT, CDR2 SNEGSKA (reference sequence). The length of the CDR3 is 16 residues. The trim removed 1 base at V and 4 bases at J, leaving 8 bases unmatched. CDR3 in DNA: TGCAGTGCTAGAGCCCGGACAGGGGCTGGTAATCAGCCCCAGCATTTT. Residues: CSARARTGAGNQPQHF.

Only a few counts were recorded for this clonotype. This rearrangement joins TRBV6-5 to TRBJ2-1; no reliable D call. CDR3 length: 14 amino acids. Trimming left V 5 bases short and J 7 bases short, with 15 bases between. Germline CDR1 and CDR2: MNHEY and SVGAGI. DNA for the CDR3: TGTGCCAGCAGTCCCTTGGCGAACCGAAATGAGCAGTTCTTC. Translation: CASSPLANRNEQFF.

The chain recombines TRBV4-1 with TRBJ1-1; D is possibly TRBD1 (5 bases). The V gene lost 6 bases and the J gene lost 1 base, with 18 bases spanning the gap. The CDR3 totals 16 residues. CDR1 and CDR2 (germline): MGHRA, YSYEKL. The CDR3 here is CASSQRPAGQNTEAFF. As DNA, the CDR3 is TGCGCCAGCAGTCAAAGACCGGCAGGGCAGAACACTGAAGCTTTCTTT.

This clonotype appeared a few times. This sequence joins TRBV12-3 or TRBV12-4 and TRBJ1-6, with TRBD1 as a possible D gene (5 bases). The CDR3 loop spans 12 amino acids. V lost 7 bases to trimming and J lost 11 bases, with 12 bases between them. CDR3 nucleotides: TGTGCCAGCACCCGGGGGTTGGCACCCCTCCACTTT. It translates to CASTRGLAPLHF.

This clonotype was detected ten times or more. The chain couples TRBV12-3 or TRBV12-4 to TRBJ2-1; TRBD1 agrees at 8 bases. CDR3 length: 15 residues. Germline trimming cut 6 bases from V and 3 bases from J; bases unmatched to any gene: 7. The CDR3: CASRLGGQVYNEQFF. CDR3 in DNA: TGTGCCAGCAGGCTAGGGGGACAGGTCTACAATGAGCAGTTCTTC.

This clonotype has a count of ten or more. The chain employs TRBV5-6 and TRBJ1-2; 12 nucleotides agree with TRBD1. The CDR3 runs to 16 residues. Germline V CDR1 and CDR2: SGHDT, YYEEEE. Trimming at V came to 4 bases and at J to 6 bases, leaving 10 bases not matched to a gene. DNA for the CDR3: TGTGCCAGCAGCACCTCCGGGACAGGGGGCAGCAATGGCTACACCTTC. This gives the protein CASSTSGTGGSNGYTF. Looking up the rest from reference TRBV5-6 and TRBJ1-2 gives the full variable domain: DAGVTQSPTHLIKTRGQQVTLRCSPKSGHDTVSWYQQALGQGPQFIFQYYEEEERQRGNFPDRFSGHQFPNYSSELNVNALLLGDSALYLCASSTSGTGGSNGYTFGSGTRLTVV.

This clonotype has more than one count but fewer than ten. At one boundary the junction diverges from the germline segment, which might be a read error. The CDR3 loop is CASSYSSTPSPSF. CDR3 nucleotides: TGTGCCAGCAGTTACTCGAGTACCCCCTCTCCGAGCTTC. This chain connects TRBV6-2 or TRBV6-3 to TRBJ2-5; no clear D. CDR3 size: 13 residues. Germline CDR1 MNHEY, CDR2 SVGEGT.

This clonotype was seen only a few times. This CDR3 is CSARDLGGGYNEQFF. The CDR3 region has the DNA TGCAGTGCTAGAGATCTTGGGGGGGGGTACAATGAGCAGTTCTTC. V is TRBV20-1 and J is TRBJ2-1; the match to TRBD2 covers 7 bases. Unmatched junction bases numbered 6, after V lost 0 bases and J lost 4 bases. Germline-derived CDR1 and CDR2 are DFQATT and SNEGSKA (reference sequence). The CDR3 runs 15 residues.

The rearrangement links TRBV4-3 to TRBJ1-2, with a weak D call TRBD1 (6 bases). V was shortened by 0 bases and J by 8 bases, with 16 bases between the two germline ends. CDR3 length: 15 residues. CDR1 and CDR2 (germline): LGHNA, YSLEER. The CDR3 sequence: CASSQDLLKQGGYTF. CDR3 sequence (DNA): TGCGCCAGCAGCCAAGATCTTCTAAAACAGGGAGGCTACACCTTC.

This clonotype was seen repeatedly, ten times or more. The J gene is TRBJ1-1, the V gene TRBV20-1; 8 bases are a match to TRBD1. The CDR3 has 15 residues. CDR1 is DFQATT, CDR2 SNEGSKA, per germline (reference sequence). V lost 0 bases to trimming and J lost 4 bases; unmatched junction nucleotides: 7. As DNA, the CDR3 is TGCAGTGCTAGAGAACCGACAGGGGAGAGCACTGAAGCTTTCTTT. It is translated as CSAREPTGESTEAFF.